This TCR beta chain is from a study of Ad26.COV2.S vaccination and SARS-CoV-2 variants. Turning to the study itself: Of the COV1001 trial arms, the Ad26.COV2.S arm included the donor. Ad26.COV2.S, an intramuscular injection, was given once or twice 56 days apart.

This table comes from immunoSEQ multiplex PCR, and its TCRdb copy is limited to in-frame clones, with some not included. The repertoire has more than 300,000 clones, around 81% of them found once; the top ten carry 2% to 2.5%. Study observations and caveats: Spike-specific TCR breadth ran higher among vaccine recipients than placebo recipients.

Germline lookup yields CDR1 SGHTA and CDR2 FQGNSA. The V end lost 5 bases, the J end lost 2 bases, and 17 bases lay between the germline ends. This CDR3 has 16 residues. Comment on this clone: The antigen remains unidentified.

Stated treatment: around 19 received Ad26.COV2.S at low or high dose, single or two shots; about 5 received placebo; per-sample allocation not given. Vaccine and placebo recipients were sampled on day 63 after the first injection. The shot given was an Ad26 vector that makes Wuhan-strain SARS-CoV-2 spike. This rearrangement joins TRBV7-2 to TRBJ2-3; unclear D gene. The TCR sequence derives from a person aged 18-60 years who received the Ad26.COV2.S COVID-19 vaccine or a placebo. The sample in question was peripheral blood, obtained in a trial of Ad26.COV2.S vaccine versus placebo. CDR3 in amino acids: CASSRRPTPYTDTQYF. DNA of the CDR3: TGTGCCAGCAGCAGAAGACCTACGCCCTACACAGATACGCAGTATTTT.